These T cell receptor beta chains were read from a single sample in a study of regulatory T cells in long-lasting Graves disease. TCRdb re-derived calls from the multiplex PCR reads in MiXCR, one entry per CDR3 protein. Here the sample spans a few hundred thousand distinct CDR3 sequences, around 17% being singletons. Sample: peripheral blood mononuclear cells (PBMCs), taken at new diagnosis, from a patient treated with antithyroid drugs. These receptor sequences come from a female donor with Graves disease. CDR3s include the opening cysteine and the closing phenylalanine or tryptophan. A D gene is named only where the DNA matches it firmly. The size of a clone is reported for some rows only, either as once, few or many, or as a class for expanded clones.

J | D | V | size | length | DNA | CDR3
TRBJ2-5 | . | TRBV3-1 | many | 14 | TGTGCCAGCAGCCACCCGGGACTTCAAGAGACCCAGTACTTC | CASSHPGLQETQYF
TRBJ1-6 | . | TRBV4-1 | many | 12 | TGCGCCAGCAGAAACAGGAATTCACCCCTCCACTTT | CASRNRNSPLHF
TRBJ2-2 | . | TRBV18 | . | 13 | TGTGCCAGCTCACCTCGTCGGGGCCGGGAGCTGTTTTTT | CASSPRRGRELFF
TRBJ1-2 | . | TRBV11-2 | many | 12 | TGTGCCAGCAGCCCCCTTAACTATGGCTACACCTTC | CASSPLNYGYTF
TRBJ1-2 | . | TRBV20-1 | many | 14 | TGCAGTGCTATTCAGGACAGATGGTTCTATGGCTACACCTTC | CSAIQDRWFYGYTF
TRBJ2-7 | TRBD2 | TRBV14 | many | 17 | TGTGCCAGCAGCCAAGATCAAAGGACTAGCGGGAGGGCGGTGCAGTACTTC | CASSQDQRTSGRAVQYF
TRBJ2-3 | . | TRBV20-1 | once | 14 | TGCAGTGCGACGAGCGGGCTCGGCACAGATACGCAGTATTTT | CSATSGLGTDTQYF
TRBJ2-3 | TRBD2 | TRBV24-1 | few | 15 | TGTGCCACCAGTGACTTAGCGGGAGACACAGATACGCAGTATTTT | CATSDLAGDTDTQYF
TRBJ1-1 | . | TRBV6-1 | . | 14 | TGTGCCAGCAGCCCAGGACGGAGAGGGACTGAAGCTTTCTTT | CASSPGRRGTEAFF
TRBJ2-1 | . | TRBV6-1 | few | 13 | TGTGCCAGCAGAAGGTGGTCCTACAATGAGCAGTTCTTC | CASRRWSYNEQFF
TRBJ2-5 | . | TRBV29-1 | . | 12 | TGCAGCGTTTCCGGGGAGGCAGAGACCCAGTACTTC | CSVSGEAETQYF
TRBJ1-3 | . | TRBV7-8 | few | 16 | TGTGCCAGCAGCTTAGCCCCAGGTTTCTCTGGAAACACCATATATTTT | CASSLAPGFSGNTIYF
TRBJ2-5 | . | TRBV29-1 | many | 13 | TGCAGCGTTGAATGGACGAACCAAGAGACCCAGTACTTC | CSVEWTNQETQYF
TRBJ2-2 | TRBD2 | TRBV27 | many | 16 | TGTGCCAGCACTGGACTAGCGGGAGTCTACACCGGGGAGCTGTTTTTT | CASTGLAGVYTGELFF
TRBJ1-3 | . | TRBV7-2 | many | 15 | TGTGCCAGCAGCTTAGACACAGGCTCTGGAAACACCATATATTTT | CASSLDTGSGNTIYF
TRBJ1-2 | . | TRBV18 | many | 15 | TGTGCCAGCTCCGAAAGGACACGGGGAATCTATGGCTACACCTTC | CASSERTRGIYGYTF
TRBJ2-5 | . | TRBV6-1 | . | 13 | TGTGCCAGCAGCTGGGACAACCAAGAGACCCAGTACTTC | CASSWDNQETQYF
TRBJ2-1 | . | TRBV7-8 | many | 13 | TGTGCCAGCAGCTTAAGTTCTTTTGGTGAGCAGTTCTTC | CASSLSSFGEQFF
TRBJ1-2 | TRBD1 | TRBV5-8 | many | 16 | TGTGCCAGCAGCTTGGGTGGACAGGAGATGGGCTATGGCTACACCTTC | CASSLGGQEMGYGYTF
TRBJ1-3 | TRBD1 | TRBV6-1 | many | 17 | TGTGCCAGCAGTCGACAGGGAGCCCTACCCTCTGGAAACACCATATATTTT | CASSRQGALPSGNTIYF
TRBJ2-1 | TRBD1 | TRBV20-1 | . | 15 | TGCAGTGCTAGAGATCTTGAGGGACAGGCCGTTGTGCAGTTCTTC | CSARDLEGQAVVQFF
TRBJ2-2 | TRBD2 | TRBV5-1 | . | 16 | TGCGCCAGCAGCTTATTAACTAGCGGGAGTTCCGGGGAGCTGTTTTTT | CASSLLTSGSSGELFF
TRBJ1-2 | . | TRBV11-3 | many | 14 | TGTGCCAGCAGCCCCCCGGGGGGAAACTATGGCTACACCTTC | CASSPPGGNYGYTF
TRBJ2-1 | TRBD2 | TRBV6-5 | . | 17 | TGTGCCAGCAGTTCCCTACTAGCGGGTAGCTCCTACAATGAGCAGTTCTTC | CASSSLLAGSSYNEQFF
TRBJ2-7 | TRBD2 | TRBV20-1 | many | 15 | TGCAGTGCCTTATCTTCTAGCGGACTATCCTACGAGCAGTACTTC | CSALSSSGLSYEQYF
TRBJ1-2 | . | TRBV18 | many | 15 | TGTGCCAGCTCCCCTGGGCAGGCTACTAACTATGGCTACACCTTC | CASSPGQATNYGYTF
TRBJ1-1 | TRBD1 | TRBV2 | few | 14 | TGTGCCAGCAGTGTACAGGGGGCGCACACTGAAGCTTTCTTT | CASSVQGAHTEAFF
TRBJ2-1 | TRBD2 | TRBV20-1 | . | 14 | TGCAGTGCTAGGTCTAGCGGGTATTACAATGAGCAGTTCTTC | CSARSSGYYNEQFF
TRBJ2-5 | TRBD2 | TRBV2 | many | 17 | TGTGCCAGCAGTGCGGCTTGGGCTAGCGGGAGTCAAGAGACCCAGTACTTC | CASSAAWASGSQETQYF
TRBJ2-5 | . | TRBV6-1 | many | 12 | TGTGCCAGCAGTGCGATCCAAGAGACCCAGTACTTC | CASSAIQETQYF
TRBJ2-1 | TRBD1 | TRBV3-1 | many | 13 | TGTGCCAGCAGCAGGACAGGGGGCGATGAGCAGTTCTTC | CASSRTGGDEQFF
TRBJ2-2 | TRBD1 | TRBV24-1 | many | 17 | TGTGCCACCAGTGATTTGGGGGGACAGGGGATTCCCGGGGAGCTGTTTTTT | CATSDLGGQGIPGELFF
TRBJ2-7 | TRBD2 | TRBV20-1 | many | 12 | TGCAGTGCTAGTACCTTAGCGGGGATGCAGTACTTC | CSASTLAGMQYF
TRBJ2-2 | . | TRBV6-2/TRBV6-3 | many | 12 | TGTGCCAGCAGTGACTCTCCCGAAGAGCTGTTTTTT | CASSDSPEELFF
TRBJ2-3 | TRBD2 | TRBV7-9 | few | 16 | TGTGCCAGCAGCCCATTAGCGGGAGGAAGGGGAGATACGCAGTATTTT | CASSPLAGGRGDTQYF
TRBJ2-1 | . | TRBV7-9 | many | 13 | TGTGCCAGCAGCTCAGACCCCCAAGATGAGCAGTTCTTC | CASSSDPQDEQFF
TRBJ2-1 | TRBD2 | TRBV24-1 | few | 14 | TGTGCCACCCGGCGAGCGGGGGCAAACAATGAGCAGTTCTTC | CATRRAGANNEQFF
TRBJ2-1 | . | TRBV6-1 | many | 16 | TGTGCCAGCAGTACGGGCGGGTACAGCTCCTACAATGAGCAGTTCTTC | CASSTGGYSSYNEQFF
TRBJ1-1 | . | TRBV2 | many | 12 | TGTGCCAGCGTAAAAATGAACACTGAAGCTTTCTTT | CASVKMNTEAFF
TRBJ2-3 | TRBD2 | TRBV10-3 | . | 14 | TGTGCCACCAAGACTAGCGGGAGGGCAGATACGCAGTATTTT | CATKTSGRADTQYF
TRBJ1-2 | . | TRBV12-3/TRBV12-4 | . | 14 | TGTGCCAGCAGTTTTGGAGGGCTCGAGCGTGGCTACACCTTC | CASSFGGLERGYTF
TRBJ2-1 | TRBD1 | TRBV20-1 | many | 15 | TGCAGTGCTAGAGGAGACAGGGTCTCCTACAATGAGCAGTTCTTC | CSARGDRVSYNEQFF
TRBJ2-3 | . | TRBV5-1 | . | 15 | TGCGCCAGCAGCTTGCGGGGGTTTAGAACAGATACGCAGTATTTT | CASSLRGFRTDTQYF
TRBJ2-5 | . | TRBV11-2 | many | 14 | TGTGCCAGCAGCTTAGGCCCCCCGGGTCAGACCCAGTACTTC | CASSLGPPGQTQYF
TRBJ2-7 | TRBD1 | TRBV18 | many | 15 | TGTGCCAGCTCACACCAACGGACAGGGACCTACGAGCAGTACTTC | CASSHQRTGTYEQYF
TRBJ2-7 | TRBD2 | TRBV2 | few | 16 | TGTGCCAGCAGTGACGTTAGCGGGAGGGCCGGGTACGAGCAGTACTTC | CASSDVSGRAGYEQYF
TRBJ2-2 | . | TRBV18 | many | 17 | TGTGCCAGCTCACCACGGCAAGGAGAGGGTGCGACCGGGGAGCTGTTTTTT | CASSPRQGEGATGELFF
TRBJ2-2 | . | TRBV18 | many | 15 | TGTGCCAGCTACCCCGACGGGACGAACACCGGGGAGCTGTTTTTT | CASYPDGTNTGELFF
TRBJ2-3 | . | TRBV11-3 | many | 12 | TGTGCCAGGGCCAAAAAGCTAGATACGCAGTATTTT | CARAKKLDTQYF
TRBJ2-1 | TRBD2 | TRBV29-1 | few | 14 | TGCAGCGTCCCCGTAGCGGGAGGAATGTATGAGCAGTTCTTC | CSVPVAGGMYEQFF
TRBJ1-5 | . | TRBV20-1 | few | 13 | TGCAGTCTTTCGAGTGGGTTCAATCAGCCCCAGCATTTT | CSLSSGFNQPQHF
TRBJ1-2 | . | TRBV19 | few | 15 | TGTGCCAGTAGTCCCGGGAGGGGTTCAATGTATGGCTACACCTTC | CASSPGRGSMYGYTF
TRBJ2-7 | TRBD2 | TRBV30 | . | 13 | TGTGCCTGGTCCCCGGCGGGGGGCTACGAGCAGTACTTC | CAWSPAGGYEQYF
TRBJ2-5 | TRBD2 | TRBV11-2 | many | 15 | TGTGCCAGCAGCCAAGGACTAGCGGCCCAAGAGACCCAGTACTTC | CASSQGLAAQETQYF